This passage covers 18 T cell receptor beta chains from one sample sequenced in a study of prognosis after radiotherapy for stage I lung cancer. Two rounds of multiplex PCR amplified TCR beta CDR3 from genomic DNA. Individual primers that were specific to each TRBV and TRBJ gene served in first-round PCR. TCRdb analysed the multiplex PCR reads with MiXCR anew, one entry per CDR3 protein. Counted here are about 18,000 distinct CDR3 sequences, approximately 15% occurring once; the ten biggest clones make up 38%. The sample consisted of PBMCs, taken before or after stereotactic body radiation therapy (not recorded which). The receptors stem from a donor at least 50 years old with non-small cell lung cancer.

Notes on this clonotype: This sequence may be a read error, since a much larger clone differs from it by one base. The V and J genes are TRBV6-2 or TRBV6-3 and TRBJ1-5, with 7 positions matching TRBD1. This CDR3 region has 14 residues. The germline V gene has CDR1 MNHEY and CDR2 SVGEGT. CDR3 amino acids: CANSTDRVNQPQHF. In nucleotides, the CDR3 is TGTGCCAACAGTACAGACAGGGTCAATCAGCCCCAGCATTTT.

This clonotype was counted many times. This chain links TRBV12-3 or TRBV12-4 with TRBJ2-1, with TRBD1 matching 8 bases. V shed 5 bases and J 0 bases; nucleotides not matched to a gene: 3. CDR3 length: 15 residues. CDR3 residues: CASSRTGSSYNEQFF. DNA for the CDR3: TGTGCCAGCAGTAGGACAGGGAGCTCCTACAATGAGCAGTTCTTC.

The sample holds many counts of this clonotype. This chain joins TRBV4-1 and TRBJ1-5; 9 nucleotides line up with TRBD1. This CDR3 contains 16 residues. Germline values: CDR1 MGHRA, CDR2 YSYEKL. With V trimmed by 0 bases and J by 4 bases, 4 bases remained unmatched. CDR3 sequence reads: CASSQDGTGRNQPQHF. In DNA, the CDR3 is TGCGCCAGCAGCCAAGACGGGACAGGGCGTAATCAGCCCCAGCATTTT.

As to this clonotype: A single base is all that separates this from a far larger clone, so a read error is likely. The chain has TRBV6-9 and TRBJ2-1, with D tentatively TRBD1 (6 bases). The V gene lost 4 bases and the J gene lost 12 bases, with 13 bases spanning the gap. This CDR3 spans 12 amino acids. Germline V gene data show CDR1 as MNHGY and CDR2 as SVAAGI. The CDR3 reads CASSSRTAGQFF. The CDR3 coding sequence is TGTGCCAGCAGTTCAAGGACAGCCGGGCAGTTCTTC.

This clonotype has at least ten counts. The chain combines TRBV12-3 or TRBV12-4 with TRBJ2-7; TRBD1 agrees at 9 bases. Germline trimming cut 4 bases from V and 5 bases from J; bases unmatched to any gene: 9. The CDR3 has 15 amino acids. The CDR3 DNA follows: TGTGCCAGCAGTTCCCACTGGACAGGGGAGAACGAGCAGTACTTC. Amino acid sequence: CASSSHWTGENEQYF.

The CDR3 is CASSPPRGSGQGVPQYV. CDR3 DNA sequence: TGTGCCAGCAGCCCCCCCCGGGGCTCGGGACAGGGTGTGCCGCAGTACGTC. V is TRBV6-2 or TRBV6-3 and J is TRBJ2-7, with 9 bases fitting TRBD1. V shed 6 bases, J shed 9 bases, and the junction held 21 bases outside the gene matches. The CDR3 contains 17 residues. From germline, CDR1 is MNHEY and CDR2 SVGEGT.

Many counts were recorded for this clonotype. The chain uses TRBV6-1 and TRBJ1-3; D uncertain. V lost 6 bases and J lost 3, with 15 bases in between. Germline values: CDR1 MNHNS, CDR2 SASEGT. This CDR3 is 15 amino acids long. CDR3 sequence reads: CASRFLRAGGNTIYF. In DNA form, the CDR3 reads TGTGCCAGCAGGTTTTTACGGGCTGGTGGAAACACCATATATTTT.

This clonotype was seen at least ten times. This chain uses TRBV7-6 with TRBJ2-7, with 9 nucleotides matching TRBD2. This CDR3 region has 16 residues. J lost 2 bases, V lost 1 base, and 6 bases had no gene match. CDR1 is SGHVS and CDR2 is FNYEAQ in the germline V gene. The CDR3 is CASSLGPLAGTYEQYF. Here the CDR3 DNA reads TGTGCCAGCAGCTTAGGACCCCTAGCGGGAACCTACGAGCAGTACTTC.

This chain uses TRBV28 with TRBJ2-7, with TRBD1 matching over 7 bases. This CDR3 is built from 11 residues. J gave up 4 bases and V 11 bases, and 5 bases lay outside the gene matches. Germline V gives CDR1 MDHEN, CDR2 SYDVKM. The CDR3 DNA is TGTGCCGTAGGGGGCGGGTACGAGCAGTACTTC. This sequence encodes CAVGGGYEQYF.

This clonotype was counted many times. The rearrangement joins TRBV5-1 to TRBJ2-7; tentative D call: TRBD1 (6 bases). Germline loops: CDR1 SGHRS, CDR2 YFSETQ. CDR3 length: 18 amino acids. V was trimmed by 1 base and J by 0 bases, leaving 20 bases between them. CDR3 sequence (DNA): TGCGCCAGCAGCTTGAAGGTAGTTATACAGGGCCCCTCCTACGAGCAGTACGTC. Amino acid sequence: CASSLKVVIQGPSYEQYV.

The table lists this clonotype with a few counts. Being one base from a much bigger clone, this may be a read error. This likely comes from a read error, as the CDR3 has no conserved phenylalanine or tryptophan at its end. The chain combines TRBV18 with TRBJ1-1; no reliable D call. CDR3 length: 14 residues. CDR1 and CDR2 from the germline V gene are KGHSH and LQKENI. V shed 6 bases and J shed 1 base, with 12 bases lying between them. The CDR3, as DNA: TGTGCCAGCTCCCAGACGTCCGGGAACACTGAAGCTTTCCTT. This translates into CASSQTSGNTEAFL.

Many counts were recorded for this clonotype. The chain's CDR3 is CSAQVAGGLGTDTQYF. In nucleotides, the CDR3 is TGCAGTGCCCAAGTAGCGGGAGGGCTCGGCACAGATACGCAGTATTTT. The chain uses TRBV20-1 and TRBJ2-3; TRBD2 agrees at 11 bases. The germline V gene encodes CDR1 DFQATT and CDR2 SNEGSKA (reference sequence). This CDR3 has 16 residues. V lost 6 bases to trimming and J lost 1 base; unmatched junction nucleotides: 9.

The sample holds many counts of this clonotype. This chain joins TRBV9 and TRBJ2-2; 8 nucleotides match TRBD2. Germline CDR1 reads SGDLS; CDR2 reads YYNGEE. The CDR3 runs 17 residues. V gave up 0 bases and J gave up 5 bases; unmatched junction bases: 9. The CDR3 spells CASSVDSDSGGTGELFF. In DNA, the CDR3 is TGTGCCAGCAGCGTAGACTCAGACAGCGGGGGTACCGGGGAGCTGTTTTTT. The whole variable domain, remainder taken from reference TRBV9 and TRBJ2-2, is DSGVTQTPKHLITATGQRVTLRCSPRSGDLSVYWYQQSLDQGLQFLIQYYNGEERAKGNILERFSAQQFPDLHSELNLSSLELGDSALYFCASSVDSDSGGTGELFFGEGSRLTVL.

The rearrangement uses TRBV4-1 and TRBJ2-3, with 7 bases matching TRBD2. The CDR3 spans 15 residues. Germline CDR1 reads MGHRA; CDR2 reads YSYEKL. The junction had 6 bases not matched to a gene; V was cut back by 4 bases and J by 2 bases. The CDR3 loop is CASSRSGHITDTQYF. The CDR3 DNA reads as TGCGCCAGCAGCCGTAGCGGGCATATCACAGATACGCAGTATTTT.

This clonotype came up many times. The rearrangement links TRBV6-2 or TRBV6-3 to TRBJ2-4, with 10 bases that match TRBD1. The germline CDR1 and CDR2 sequences are MNHEY and SVGEGT. With 5 bases clipped from V and 9 bases from J, the junction kept 4 bases outside the gene matches. This CDR3 has 13 amino acids. In DNA form, the CDR3 reads TGTGCCAGCAGTGAAAGGGACAGGGGCATTCAGTACTTC. Translated: CASSERDRGIQYF.

At least ten counts were recorded for this clonotype. The V call is TRBV9, the J call TRBJ1-1, with D maybe TRBD1 (5 bases). Germline V CDR1 and CDR2: SGDLS, YYNGEE. CDR3 length: 14 amino acids. V was clipped by 0 bases and J by 10 bases, with 16 bases between them. The CDR3, as DNA: TGTGCCAGCAGCGTAGTATATGGGGGGACGGGAGCTTTCTTT. Encoded protein: CASSVVYGGTGAFF. Full variable domain (remainder filled in from reference TRBV9 and TRBJ1-1): DSGVTQTPKHLITATGQRVTLRCSPRSGDLSVYWYQQSLDQGLQFLIQYYNGEERAKGNILERFSAQQFPDLHSELNLSSLELGDSALYFCASSVVYGGTGAFFGQGTRLTVV.

As regards this clonotype: It differs at one base from a far larger clone, so likely a read error. The CDR3 sequence is CVTTGQGTYEQYF. In DNA, the CDR3 is TGTGTCACCACGGGACAGGGAACATACGAGCAGTACTTC. The rearrangement links TRBV6-8 to TRBJ2-7; 9 nucleotides line up with TRBD1. The CDR3 is made up of 13 amino acids. Germline V CDR1 and CDR2: MNHGY, SAAAGT.

Remarks on this clonotype: A read error is likely here: a far larger clone is one base away. The V and J genes are TRBV7-6 and TRBJ2-2; 7 nucleotides line up with TRBD2. CDR1 is SGHVS, CDR2 FNYEAQ, per germline. This CDR3 has 15 amino acids. As DNA, the CDR3 is TGTGCCAGCAGCTTAACCGGGAGTGGCAGCGGGGAGCTGCTTTTT. Amino acids: CASSLTGSGSGELLF. Filled out from reference TRBV7-6 and TRBJ2-2, the complete variable domain reads GAGVSQSPRYKVTKRGQDVALRCDPISGHVSLYWYRQALGQGPEFLTYFNYEAQQDKSGLPNDRFSAERPEGSISTLTIQRTEQRDSAMYRCASSLTGSGSGELLFGEGSRLTVL.